A single sample gave rise to the 24 T cell receptor beta chains below, sequenced in a study of blood T cell repertoires in COVID-19. Sequenced by immunoSEQ multiplex PCR; TCRdb stores in-frame clones only, minus some. In the table there are approximately 170,000 clones, 70% to 90% of which are singletons. Sequencing input: peripheral blood. These receptors all come from a young man with acute or convalescent COVID-19.

This clone was detected only once. The rearrangement links TRBV4-1 to TRBJ1-1, with unresolved D. The CDR3 covers 15 residues. V lost 6 bases to trimming and J lost 4 bases, with 18 bases between them. In germline, CDR1 is MGHRA, CDR2 YSYEKL. CDR3 loop: CASRVIGLVSTEAFF. CDR3 nucleotide sequence: TGCGCCAGCAGGGTCATCGGTCTGGTGAGCACTGAAGCTTTCTTT.

This clone appeared once. This chain uses TRBV19 with TRBJ1-4; TRBD1 aligns across 9 bases. The CDR3 runs to 14 residues. V was clipped by 4 bases and J by 7 bases; unmatched bases: 4. CDR1 and CDR2 (germline): LNHDA, SQIVND (reference sequence). Here the CDR3 reads CASSNPGQGEKLFF. CDR3 nucleotide sequence: TGTGCCAGTAGTAATCCGGGACAGGGTGAAAAACTGTTTTTT.

The table lists this clone with a count of one. The DNA for the CDR3 is TGTGCCAGCAGCCAAGACCCCCTGGAGACCCAGTACTTC. Its translation is CASSQDPLETQYF. This chain uses TRBV3-1 (or the pseudogene TRBV3-2) with TRBJ2-5; D uncertain. V lost 0 bases, J lost 5 bases, and 7 bases lay in between. This CDR3 region has 13 residues. CDR1 and CDR2 (germline): LGHDT, YNNKEL (reference sequence).

The V and J genes are TRBV6-5 and TRBJ1-2; no firm D call. The ends were cut back, 5 bases at V and 2 bases at J, with 12 bases in the middle. The CDR3 covers 14 residues. Per germline, CDR1 MNHEY and CDR2 SVGAGI. CDR3 amino acids: CASSLNLRNYGYTF. In DNA, the CDR3 is TGTGCCAGCAGTCTCAACCTGAGAAACTATGGCTACACCTTC.

The V call is TRBV7-2, the J call TRBJ2-5; TRBD1 is a possible D gene (5 bases). Germline CDR1 SGHTA, CDR2 FQGNSA. V lost 0 bases and J lost 2, with 10 bases in between. This CDR3 spans 15 amino acids. CDR3 residues: CASSLALRQQETQYF. The CDR3, as DNA: TGTGCCAGCAGCTTAGCGCTGAGACAGCAAGAGACCCAGTACTTC.

J is TRBJ1-2 and V is TRBV4-1; 8 bases map to TRBD1. Losses at the gene ends were 0 bases for V and 4 bases for J; bases not matched to a gene: 7. Looked up from germline, CDR1 is MGHRA and CDR2 is YSYEKL. The CDR3 runs 16 residues. The CDR3 DNA sequence: TGCGCCAGCAGCCAAGATCCCGGACAGGGCATCTATGGCTACACCTTC. It yields the protein CASSQDPGQGIYGYTF.

The genes are TRBV10-2 and TRBJ2-2; no firm D call. The CDR3 has 11 residues. V was shortened by 6 bases and J by 6 bases, with 5 bases between the two germline ends. The V gene's germline CDR1 is WSHSY and CDR2 SAAADI. The CDR3 spells CASRRSGELFF. The DNA of the CDR3 is TGCGCCAGCAGGAGATCCGGGGAGCTGTTTTTT.

The CDR3 DNA reads as TGTGCCATCAGTCATCCCCTCGACAGGGTCTACAATGAGCAGTTCTTC. This translates into CAISHPLDRVYNEQFF. The chain recombines TRBV10-3 with TRBJ2-1; 7 bases map to TRBD1. V was pared by 5 bases and J by 3 bases, with 10 bases of the junction left unmatched. This CDR3 has 16 amino acids. Germline CDR1 reads ENHRY; CDR2 reads SYGVKD.

The V call is TRBV28, the J call TRBJ2-4; D may be TRBD1 (6 bases). Germline values: CDR1 MDHEN, CDR2 SYDVKM. Between the trimmed V and J ends, which lost 3 bases and 0 bases, there was a span of 9 bases. This CDR3 region has 15 residues. CDR3 nucleotide sequence: TGTGCCAGCAGTTTCAGGGGAATAGCCAAAAACATTCAGTACTTC. Translation: CASSFRGIAKNIQYF.

This clone was counted only a few times. V gene TRBV3-1 (or the pseudogene TRBV3-2) combines with J gene TRBJ1-1; 9 nucleotides agree with TRBD1. With 1 base clipped from V and 7 bases from J, the junction kept 16 bases outside the gene matches. There are 18 residues in the CDR3. CDR1 is LGHDT and CDR2 is YNNKEL in the germline V gene (reference sequence). CDR3 sequence reads: CASSQGGTGTGMLLEAFF. The CDR3 coding sequence is TGTGCCAGCAGCCAAGGGGGGACAGGGACAGGGATGTTACTTGAAGCTTTCTTT.

The rearrangement links TRBV3-1 (or the pseudogene TRBV3-2) to TRBJ1-5; no clear D. The germline V gene has CDR1 LGHDT and CDR2 YNNKEL (reference sequence). V lost 0 bases to trimming and J lost 6 bases, with 3 bases between them. CDR3 length: 12 amino acids. Here the CDR3 reads CASSQDSQPQHF. DNA for the CDR3: TGTGCCAGCAGCCAAGACTCTCAGCCCCAGCATTTT.

The V and J genes are TRBV19 and TRBJ1-4; 8 bases match TRBD1. Germline V gene data show CDR1 as LNHDA and CDR2 as SQIVND (reference sequence). V was pared by 4 bases and J by 7 bases, with 5 bases of the junction left unmatched. The CDR3 is made up of 14 amino acids. The CDR3 sequence: CASSRTGISEKLFF. The CDR3 DNA is TGTGCCAGTAGTAGGACAGGGATTAGTGAAAAACTGTTTTTT.

Only one count was recorded for this clone. This rearrangement joins TRBV28 to TRBJ1-5; possible D gene TRBD1, 5 bases. Germline V gene lookup returns CDR1 MDHEN and CDR2 SYDVKM. CDR3 size: 14 residues. The V gene lost 7 bases and the J gene lost 5 bases, with 15 bases spanning the gap. CDR3 amino acids: CASTLWGVDQPQHF. CDR3 bases: TGTGCCAGCACCCTCTGGGGGGTCGATCAGCCCCAGCATTTT.

V is TRBV7-2 and J is TRBJ2-2; perhaps TRBD2 as D (6 bases). The V and J ends lost 2 bases and 7 bases respectively, with 8 bases between them. The CDR3 has 13 amino acids. In germline, CDR1 is SGHTA, CDR2 FQGNSA. CDR3 protein: CASSLRGNGELFF. CDR3 nucleotide sequence: TGTGCCAGCAGCTTACGGGGGAACGGGGAGCTGTTTTTT.

CDR3 bases: TGTGCCACCCAGGGGTTGTCCTATAATTCACCCCTCCACTTT. It specifies CATQGLSYNSPLHF. The gene calls are TRBV6-6 and TRBJ1-6; perhaps TRBD1 as D (6 bases). V was cut by 10 bases and J by 1 base, with 11 bases left in between. Per germline, CDR1 MNHNY and CDR2 SVGAGI (reference sequence). This CDR3 region has 14 residues.

The chain links TRBV7-9 to TRBJ2-7, with D uncertain. Looked up from germline, CDR1 is SEHNR and CDR2 is FQNEAQ (reference sequence). The V end lost 2 bases, the J end lost 6 bases, and 5 bases lay between the germline ends. This CDR3 is 11 amino acids long. CDR3 sequence reads: CASSLFGEQYF. CDR3 DNA: TGTGCCAGCAGCTTATTCGGCGAGCAGTACTTC.

J is TRBJ2-7 and V is TRBV20-1, with 10 nucleotides matching TRBD2. V lost 3 bases and J lost 4; bases outside the gene matches: 12. The germline gives CDR1 DFQATT, CDR2 SNEGSKA (reference sequence). The CDR3 totals 16 residues. The chain's CDR3 is CSASRTSGHDQYEQYF. As DNA, the CDR3 is TGCAGTGCTAGTAGGACTAGCGGCCATGATCAGTACGAGCAGTACTTC.

The sample holds many counts of this clone. The CDR3 DNA reads TGTGCCAGCAGTTTGGGCAGGAACAATCAGCCCCAGCATTTT. Residues: CASSLGRNNQPQHF. V gene TRBV6-5 combines with J gene TRBJ1-5; D is undetermined. V was shortened by 4 bases and J by 3 bases, with 10 bases between the two germline ends. This CDR3 contains 14 residues. Germline loops: CDR1 MNHEY, CDR2 SVGAGI.

The CDR3 DNA reads TGTGCCAGCAGCTCCACCGGGACAAGGCGGAACACTGAAGCTTTCTTT. It yields the protein CASSSTGTRRNTEAFF. The chain combines TRBV5-8 with TRBJ1-1; possible D gene TRBD1, 6 bases. V was clipped by 3 bases and J by 1 base, with 16 bases between them. Germline CDR1 and CDR2: SGHTS and YDEGEE. The CDR3 consists of 16 residues.

The chain uses TRBV18 and TRBJ2-2, with TRBD1 matching over 7 bases. The V segment lost 4 bases and the J segment 5 bases; nucleotides outside the gene matches: 10. Per the germline V gene, CDR1 is KGHSH and CDR2 is LQKENI. The CDR3 spans 16 residues. The CDR3 DNA sequence: TGTGCCAGCTCACTACAGGGACAGCTAGAAACCGGGGAGCTGTTTTTT. Its translation is CASSLQGQLETGELFF. Complete variable domain (other parts from reference TRBV18 and TRBJ2-2): NAGVMQNPRHLVRRRGQEARLRCSPMKGHSHVYWYRQLPEEGLKFMVYLQKENIIDESGMPKERFSAEFPKEGPSILRIQQVVRGDSAAYFCASSLQGQLETGELFFGEGSRLTVL.

The gene calls are TRBV4-2 and TRBJ2-3; a possible D gene is TRBD1 (5 bases). There are 14 residues in the CDR3. V lost 2 bases and J 4 bases, leaving 10 bases between the germline ends. The germline CDR1 and CDR2 sequences are LGHNA and YNFKEQ. CDR3 DNA sequence: TGTGCCAGCAGCCAAAGTAGGGGCCCAGATACGCAGTATTTT. Its protein product is CASSQSRGPDTQYF.

The rearrangement links TRBV19 to TRBJ2-7, with 8 bases fitting TRBD1. V lost 2 bases to trimming and J lost 0 bases; unmatched junction nucleotides: 3. The CDR3 length is 15 residues. Germline CDR1 reads LNHDA; CDR2 reads SQIVND (reference sequence). This CDR3 is CASSIPGQASYEQYF. The CDR3 region has the DNA TGTGCCAGTAGTATACCGGGACAGGCCTCCTACGAGCAGTACTTC.

The rearrangement uses TRBV19 and TRBJ1-6; D possibly corresponds to TRBD1 (6 bases). Germline CDR1 LNHDA, CDR2 SQIVND (reference sequence). V lost 8 bases to trimming and J lost 0 bases, with 14 bases between them. This CDR3 spans 16 amino acids. CDR3 bases: TGTGCCAGTTGCGACAGGCCGAGCTCCTATAATTCACCCCTCCACTTT. Its translation is CASCDRPSSYNSPLHF.

V is TRBV6-5 and J is TRBJ1-2; D is perhaps TRBD1 (5 bases). The CDR3 loop spans 13 amino acids. Trimming removed 6 bases from V and 5 bases from J, with 13 bases in between. Per the germline V gene, CDR1 is MNHEY and CDR2 is SVGAGI. The CDR3 DNA sequence: TGTGCCAGCAGGGAGGGGAGGGCATATGGCTACACCTTC. Translation gives CASREGRAYGYTF.